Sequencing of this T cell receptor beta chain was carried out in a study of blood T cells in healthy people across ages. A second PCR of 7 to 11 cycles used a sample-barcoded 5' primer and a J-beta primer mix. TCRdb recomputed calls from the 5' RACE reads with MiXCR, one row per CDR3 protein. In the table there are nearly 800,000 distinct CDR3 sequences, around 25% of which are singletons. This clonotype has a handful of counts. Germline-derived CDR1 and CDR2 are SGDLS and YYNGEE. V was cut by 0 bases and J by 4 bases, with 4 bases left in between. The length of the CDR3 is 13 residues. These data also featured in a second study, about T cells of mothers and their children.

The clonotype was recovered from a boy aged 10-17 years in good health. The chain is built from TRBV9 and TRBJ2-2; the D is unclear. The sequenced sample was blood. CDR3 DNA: TGTGCCAGCAGCGTAGAAAGCACCGGGGAGCTGTTTTTT. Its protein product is CASSVESTGELFF.